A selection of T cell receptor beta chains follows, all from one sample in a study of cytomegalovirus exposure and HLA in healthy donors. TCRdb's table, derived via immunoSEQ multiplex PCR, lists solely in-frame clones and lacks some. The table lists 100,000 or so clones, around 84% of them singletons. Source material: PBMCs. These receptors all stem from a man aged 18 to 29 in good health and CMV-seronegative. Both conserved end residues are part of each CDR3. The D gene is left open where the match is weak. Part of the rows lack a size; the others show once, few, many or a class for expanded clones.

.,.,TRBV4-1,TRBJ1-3,TGCGCCAGCAGCCAAGAGGGCAGTAGATTCTCTGGAAACACCATATATTTT,CASSQEGSRFSGNTIYF
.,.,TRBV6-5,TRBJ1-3,TGTGCCAGCAGCCCCCCAATCTCTGGAAACACCATATATTTT,CASSPPISGNTIYF
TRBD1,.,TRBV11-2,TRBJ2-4,TGTGCCAGCAGCTCGACGGCACAGGGGAAAAACATTCAGTACTTC,CASSSTAQGKNIQYF
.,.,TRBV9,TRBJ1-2,TGTGCCAGCAGCGAGACCCTGGACACTGGCTATGGCTACACCTTC,CASSETLDTGYGYTF
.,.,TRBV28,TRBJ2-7,TGTGCCAGCAGTTTTCGGGGAGAATTGGGCTACGAGCAGTACTTC,CASSFRGELGYEQYF
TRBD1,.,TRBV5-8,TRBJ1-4,TGTGCCAGCAGCTTTGGGACAGTAACTAATGAAAAACTGTTTTTT,CASSFGTVTNEKLFF
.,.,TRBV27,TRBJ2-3,TGTGCCAGCATGGGGGGTGCCTCACCTCCAACAGATACGCAGTATTTT,CASMGGASPPTDTQYF
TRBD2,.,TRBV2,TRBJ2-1,TGTGCCAGCAGACCCGGGACTAGCGGGGGCTACAATGAGCAGTTCTTC,CASRPGTSGGYNEQFF
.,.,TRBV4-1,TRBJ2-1,TGCGCCAGCAGCCAAAACCCGAGCTCCTACAATGAGCAGTTCTTC,CASSQNPSSYNEQFF
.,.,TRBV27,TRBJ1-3,TGTGCCAGCAGTTTATTCTCGGGAGGGAGCACCATATATTTT,CASSLFSGGSTIYF
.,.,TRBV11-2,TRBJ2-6,TGTGCCAGCAGCTTACTCGTGAGGCTAACTGGGGCCAACGTCCTGACTTTC,CASSLLVRLTGANVLTF
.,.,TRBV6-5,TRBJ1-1,TGTGCCAGCACCTCCCGACAGCGGAACACTGAAGCTTTCTTT,CASTSRQRNTEAFF
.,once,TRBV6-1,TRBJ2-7,TGTGCCAGCGCCGCAGGGGATCCCTCCTACGAGCAGTACTTC,CASAAGDPSYEQYF
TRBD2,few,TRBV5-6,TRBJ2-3,TGTGCCAGCAGCCGTCCCGGGACTAGTTCCACAGATACGCAGTATTTT,CASSRPGTSSTDTQYF
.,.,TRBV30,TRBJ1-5,TGTGCCTGGAGGTCCCATGACCAGGGGCCCCAGCATTTT,CAWRSHDQGPQHF
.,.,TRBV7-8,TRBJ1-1,TGTGCCAGCAGCTTAGAACGTGCGGGGAACACTGAAGCTTTCTTT,CASSLERAGNTEAFF
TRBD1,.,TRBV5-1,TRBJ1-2,TGCGCCAGCAGCTGGGAGGGACAGGGGGCGGACTATGGCTACACCTTC,CASSWEGQGADYGYTF
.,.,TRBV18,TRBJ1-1,TGTGCCAGCTCACCGTTGGGACTCGGGAGAGGGGAAAGCACTGAAGCTTTCTTT,CASSPLGLGRGESTEAFF
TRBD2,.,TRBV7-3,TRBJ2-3,TGTGCCAGCAGCTTATACGGCCCTAGCGGGGGGAGCACAGATACGCAGTATTTT,CASSLYGPSGGSTDTQYF
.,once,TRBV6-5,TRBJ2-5,TGTGCCAGCAGTTACATGGCCAGCGCGGAGACCCAGTACTTC,CASSYMASAETQYF